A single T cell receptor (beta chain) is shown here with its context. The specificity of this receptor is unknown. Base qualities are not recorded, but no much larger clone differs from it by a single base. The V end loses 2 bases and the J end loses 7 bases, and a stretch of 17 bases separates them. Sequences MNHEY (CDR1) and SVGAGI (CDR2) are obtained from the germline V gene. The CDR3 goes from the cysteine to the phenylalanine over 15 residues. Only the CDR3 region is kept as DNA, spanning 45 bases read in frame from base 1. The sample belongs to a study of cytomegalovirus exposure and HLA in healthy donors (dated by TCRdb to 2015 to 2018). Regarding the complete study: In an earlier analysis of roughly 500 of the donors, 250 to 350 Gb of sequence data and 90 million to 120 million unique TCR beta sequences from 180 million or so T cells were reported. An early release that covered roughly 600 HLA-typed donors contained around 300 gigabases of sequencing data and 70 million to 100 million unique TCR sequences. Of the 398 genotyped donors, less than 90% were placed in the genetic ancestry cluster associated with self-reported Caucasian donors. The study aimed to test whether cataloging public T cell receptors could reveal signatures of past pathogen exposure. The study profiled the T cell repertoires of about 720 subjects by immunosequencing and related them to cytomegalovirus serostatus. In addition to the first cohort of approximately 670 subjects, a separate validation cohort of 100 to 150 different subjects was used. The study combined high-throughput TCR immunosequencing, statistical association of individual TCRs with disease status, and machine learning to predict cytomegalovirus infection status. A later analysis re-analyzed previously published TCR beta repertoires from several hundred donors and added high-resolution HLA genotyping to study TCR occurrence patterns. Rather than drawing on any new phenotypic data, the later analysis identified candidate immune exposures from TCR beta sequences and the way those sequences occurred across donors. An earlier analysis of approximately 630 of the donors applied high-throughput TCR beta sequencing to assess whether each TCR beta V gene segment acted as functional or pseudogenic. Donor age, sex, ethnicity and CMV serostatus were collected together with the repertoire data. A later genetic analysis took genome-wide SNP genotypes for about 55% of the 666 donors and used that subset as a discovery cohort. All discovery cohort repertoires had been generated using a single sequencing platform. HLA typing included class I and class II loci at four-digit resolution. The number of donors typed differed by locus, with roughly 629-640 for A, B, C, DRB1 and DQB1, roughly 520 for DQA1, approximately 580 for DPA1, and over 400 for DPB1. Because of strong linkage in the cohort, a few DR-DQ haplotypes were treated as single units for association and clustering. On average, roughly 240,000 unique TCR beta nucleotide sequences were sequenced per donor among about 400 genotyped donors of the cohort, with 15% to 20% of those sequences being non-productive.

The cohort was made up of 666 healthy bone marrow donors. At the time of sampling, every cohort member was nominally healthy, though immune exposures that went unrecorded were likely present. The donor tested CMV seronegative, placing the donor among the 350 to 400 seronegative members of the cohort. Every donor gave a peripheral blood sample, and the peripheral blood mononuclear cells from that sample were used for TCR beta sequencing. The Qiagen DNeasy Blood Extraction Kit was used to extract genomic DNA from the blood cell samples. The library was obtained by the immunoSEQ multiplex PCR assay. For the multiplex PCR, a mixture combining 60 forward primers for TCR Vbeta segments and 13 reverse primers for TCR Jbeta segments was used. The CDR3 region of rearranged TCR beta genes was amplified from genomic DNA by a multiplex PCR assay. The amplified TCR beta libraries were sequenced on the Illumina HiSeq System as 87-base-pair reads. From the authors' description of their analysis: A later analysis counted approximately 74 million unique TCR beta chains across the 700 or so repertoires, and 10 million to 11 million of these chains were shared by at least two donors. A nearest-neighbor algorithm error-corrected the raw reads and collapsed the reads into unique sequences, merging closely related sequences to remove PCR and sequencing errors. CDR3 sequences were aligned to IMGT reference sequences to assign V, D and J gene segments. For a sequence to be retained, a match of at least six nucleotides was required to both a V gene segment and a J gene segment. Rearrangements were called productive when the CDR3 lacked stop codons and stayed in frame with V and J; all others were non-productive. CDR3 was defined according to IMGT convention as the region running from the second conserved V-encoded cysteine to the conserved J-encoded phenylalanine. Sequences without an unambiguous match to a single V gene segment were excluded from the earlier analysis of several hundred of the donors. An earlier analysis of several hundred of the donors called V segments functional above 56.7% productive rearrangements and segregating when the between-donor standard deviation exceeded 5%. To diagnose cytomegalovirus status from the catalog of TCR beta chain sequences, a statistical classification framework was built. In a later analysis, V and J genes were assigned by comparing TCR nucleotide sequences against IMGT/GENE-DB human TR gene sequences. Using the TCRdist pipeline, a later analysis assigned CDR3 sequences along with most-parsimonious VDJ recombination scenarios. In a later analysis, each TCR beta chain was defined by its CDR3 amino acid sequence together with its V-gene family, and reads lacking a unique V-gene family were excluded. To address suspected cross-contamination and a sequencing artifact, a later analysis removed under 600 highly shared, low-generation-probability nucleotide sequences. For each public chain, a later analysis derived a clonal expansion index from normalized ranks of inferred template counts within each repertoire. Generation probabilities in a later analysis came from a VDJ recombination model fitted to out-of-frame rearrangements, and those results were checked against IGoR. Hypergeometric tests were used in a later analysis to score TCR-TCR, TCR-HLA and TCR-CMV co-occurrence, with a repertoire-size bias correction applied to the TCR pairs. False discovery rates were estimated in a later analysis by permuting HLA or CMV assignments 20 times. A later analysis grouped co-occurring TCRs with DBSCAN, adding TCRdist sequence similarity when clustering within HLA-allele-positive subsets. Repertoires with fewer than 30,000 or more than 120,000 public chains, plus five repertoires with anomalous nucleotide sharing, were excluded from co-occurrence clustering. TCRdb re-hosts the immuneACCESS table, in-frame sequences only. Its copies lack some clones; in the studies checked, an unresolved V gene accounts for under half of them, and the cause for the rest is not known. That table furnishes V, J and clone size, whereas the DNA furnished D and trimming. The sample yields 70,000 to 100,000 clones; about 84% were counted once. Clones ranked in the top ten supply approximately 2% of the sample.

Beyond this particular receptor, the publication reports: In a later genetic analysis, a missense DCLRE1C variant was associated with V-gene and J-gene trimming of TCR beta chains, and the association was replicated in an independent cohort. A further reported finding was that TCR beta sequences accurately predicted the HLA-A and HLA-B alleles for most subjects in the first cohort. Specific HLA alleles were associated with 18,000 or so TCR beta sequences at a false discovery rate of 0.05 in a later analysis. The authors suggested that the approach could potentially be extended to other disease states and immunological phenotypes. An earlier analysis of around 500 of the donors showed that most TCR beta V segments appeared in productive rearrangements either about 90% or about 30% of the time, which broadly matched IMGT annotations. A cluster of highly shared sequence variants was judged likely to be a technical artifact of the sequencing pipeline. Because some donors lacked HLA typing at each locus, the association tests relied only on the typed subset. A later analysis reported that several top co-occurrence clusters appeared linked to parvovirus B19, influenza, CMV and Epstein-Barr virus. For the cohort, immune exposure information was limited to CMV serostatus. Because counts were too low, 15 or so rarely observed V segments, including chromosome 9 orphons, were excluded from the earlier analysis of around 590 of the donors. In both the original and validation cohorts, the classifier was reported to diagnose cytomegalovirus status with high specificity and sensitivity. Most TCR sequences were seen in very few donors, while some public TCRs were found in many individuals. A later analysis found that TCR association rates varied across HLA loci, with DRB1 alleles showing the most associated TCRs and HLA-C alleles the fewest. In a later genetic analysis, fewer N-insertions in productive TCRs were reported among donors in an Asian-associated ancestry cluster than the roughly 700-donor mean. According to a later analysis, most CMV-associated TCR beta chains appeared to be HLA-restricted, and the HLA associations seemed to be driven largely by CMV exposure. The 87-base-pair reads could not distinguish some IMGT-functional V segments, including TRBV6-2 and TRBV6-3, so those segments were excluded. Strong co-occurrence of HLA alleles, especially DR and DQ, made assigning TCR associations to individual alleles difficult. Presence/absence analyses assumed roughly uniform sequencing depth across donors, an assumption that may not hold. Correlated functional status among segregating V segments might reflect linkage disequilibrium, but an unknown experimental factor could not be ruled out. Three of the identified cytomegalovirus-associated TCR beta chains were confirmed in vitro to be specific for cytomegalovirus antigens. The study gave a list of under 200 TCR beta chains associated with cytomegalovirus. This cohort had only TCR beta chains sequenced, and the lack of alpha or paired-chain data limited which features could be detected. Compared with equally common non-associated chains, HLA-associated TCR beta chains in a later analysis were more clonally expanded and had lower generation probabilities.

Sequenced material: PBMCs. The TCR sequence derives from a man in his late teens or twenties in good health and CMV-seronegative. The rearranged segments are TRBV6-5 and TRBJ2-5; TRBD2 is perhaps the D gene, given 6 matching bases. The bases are TGTGCCAGCAGTTACGACGGGTCCCTCGGGGGGACCCAGTACTTC. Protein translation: CASSYDGSLGGTQYF.